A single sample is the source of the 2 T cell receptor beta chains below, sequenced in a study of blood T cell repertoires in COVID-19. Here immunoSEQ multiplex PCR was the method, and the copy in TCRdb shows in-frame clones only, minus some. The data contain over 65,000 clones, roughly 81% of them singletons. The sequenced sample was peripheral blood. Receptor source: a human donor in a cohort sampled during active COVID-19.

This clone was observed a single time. The CDR3 loop is CASSILFLGEANYGYTF. The CDR3 nucleotides read TGTGCCAGTAGTATACTGTTTCTGGGTGAGGCTAACTATGGCTACACCTTC. V usage is TRBV19 and J usage is TRBJ1-2; D not certain. Looked up from germline, CDR1 is LNHDA and CDR2 is SQIVND (reference sequence). The V gene lost 2 bases and the J gene lost 0 bases, with 16 bases spanning the gap. This CDR3 is built from 17 residues. Drawing the rest from reference TRBV19 and TRBJ1-2, the complete variable domain is DGGITQSPKYLFRKEGQNVTLSCEQNLNHDAMYWYRQDPGQGLRLIYYSQIVNDFQKGDIAEGYSVSREKKESFPLTVTSAQKNPTAFYLCASSILFLGEANYGYTFGSGTRLTVV.

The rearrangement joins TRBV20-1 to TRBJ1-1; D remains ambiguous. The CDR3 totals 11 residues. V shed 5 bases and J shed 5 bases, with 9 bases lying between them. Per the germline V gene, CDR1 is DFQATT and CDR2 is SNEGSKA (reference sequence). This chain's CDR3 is CSAERETEAFF. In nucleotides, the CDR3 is TGCAGTGCTGAACGGGAGACTGAAGCTTTCTTT.